This T cell receptor beta chain was captured by sequencing in a study of regulatory T cells in long-lasting Graves disease. General observations from the study: Patients with persistent disease showed a bias toward TRBV28, TRBJ1-2 and TRBJ2-5. Persistent cases of Graves' showed reduced TCR diversity relative to newly diagnosed patients.

Turning to this clonotype: Its antigen is unidentified.

From germline, CDR1 is MNHNS and CDR2 SASEGT. This CDR3 contains 11 residues. Trimming took off 5 bases at V and 8 bases at J, with 4 bases between the two ends. Time point indicated: persistent/refractory GD, antithyroid drugs over 5 years with positive TRAb. The TCR library used RNA extracted from PBMCs. The authors built TCR beta libraries using iRepertoire HTBI primers and Arm-PCR of CDR3 regions. Per the study methods: Sample data revealed fewer than 70 TRBV and some 13 TRBJ segments. TCRdb re-called the multiplex PCR reads through MiXCR, storing one row per CDR3 protein. The V and J calls shown here were made by TCRdb, not taken from the authors' results. The sample lists hundreds of thousands of distinct CDR3 sequences, 15% to 20% occurring once.

The rearrangement joins TRBV6-1 to TRBJ1-6, with D hard to call. Sequenced material: peripheral blood mononuclear cells (PBMCs), taken when the disease was refractory, from a patient treated with antithyroid drugs. The TCR comes from a female donor with Graves disease. CDR3 amino acids: CASSPDSPLHF. The CDR3 region has the DNA TGTGCCAGCAGTCCAGATTCACCCCTCCACTTT.